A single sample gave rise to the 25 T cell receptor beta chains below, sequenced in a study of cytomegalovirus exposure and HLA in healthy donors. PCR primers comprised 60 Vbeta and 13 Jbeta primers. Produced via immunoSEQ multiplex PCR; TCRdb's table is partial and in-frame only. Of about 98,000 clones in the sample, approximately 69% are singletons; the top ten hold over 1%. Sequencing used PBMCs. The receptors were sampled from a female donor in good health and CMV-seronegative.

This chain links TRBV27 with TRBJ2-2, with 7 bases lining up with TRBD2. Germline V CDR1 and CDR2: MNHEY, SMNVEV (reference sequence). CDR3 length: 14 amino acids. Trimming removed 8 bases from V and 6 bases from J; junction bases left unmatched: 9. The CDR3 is CASGAGVWAGELFF. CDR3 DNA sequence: TGTGCCAGCGGGGCGGGAGTTTGGGCCGGGGAGCTGTTTTTT.

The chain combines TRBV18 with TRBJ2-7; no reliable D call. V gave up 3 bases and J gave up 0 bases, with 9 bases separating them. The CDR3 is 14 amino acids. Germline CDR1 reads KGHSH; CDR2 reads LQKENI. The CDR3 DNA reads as TGTGCCAGCTCACCTAATGGCGGCTCCTACGAGCAGTACTTC. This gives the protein CASSPNGGSYEQYF. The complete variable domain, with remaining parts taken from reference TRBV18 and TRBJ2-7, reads NAGVMQNPRHLVRRRGQEARLRCSPMKGHSHVYWYRQLPEEGLKFMVYLQKENIIDESGMPKERFSAEFPKEGPSILRIQQVVRGDSAAYFCASSPNGGSYEQYFGPGTRLTVT.

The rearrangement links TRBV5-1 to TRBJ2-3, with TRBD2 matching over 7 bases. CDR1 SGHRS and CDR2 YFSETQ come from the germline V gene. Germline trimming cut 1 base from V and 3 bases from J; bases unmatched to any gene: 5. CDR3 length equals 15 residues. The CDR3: CASSLLGGPTDTQYF. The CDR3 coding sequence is TGCGCCAGCAGCTTGCTGGGAGGGCCAACAGATACGCAGTATTTT.

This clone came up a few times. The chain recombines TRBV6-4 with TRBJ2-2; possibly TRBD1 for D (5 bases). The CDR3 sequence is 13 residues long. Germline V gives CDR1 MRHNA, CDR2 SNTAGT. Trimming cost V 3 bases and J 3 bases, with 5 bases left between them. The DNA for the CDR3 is TGTGCCAGCAGTGAAGGGGACACCGGGGAGCTGTTTTTT. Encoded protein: CASSEGDTGELFF.

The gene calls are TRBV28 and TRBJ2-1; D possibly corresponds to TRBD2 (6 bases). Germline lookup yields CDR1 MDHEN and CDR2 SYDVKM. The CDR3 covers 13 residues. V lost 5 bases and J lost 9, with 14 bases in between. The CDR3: CASSLSEGGEQFF. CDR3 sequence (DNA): TGTGCCAGCAGTCTGTCGGAGGGAGGTGAGCAGTTCTTC. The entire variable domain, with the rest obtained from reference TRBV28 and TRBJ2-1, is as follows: DVKVTQSSRYLVKRTGEKVFLECVQDMDHENMFWYRQDPGLGLRLIYFSYDVKMKEKGDIPEGYSVSREKKERFSLILESASTNQTSMYLCASSLSEGGEQFFGPGTRLTVL.

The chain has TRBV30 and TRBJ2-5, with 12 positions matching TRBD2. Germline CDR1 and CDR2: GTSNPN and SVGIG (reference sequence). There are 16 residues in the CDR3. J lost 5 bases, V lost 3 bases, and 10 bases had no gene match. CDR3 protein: CAWRAGTSGPGETQYF. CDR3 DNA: TGTGCCTGGAGGGCAGGGACTAGCGGGCCTGGGGAGACCCAGTACTTC. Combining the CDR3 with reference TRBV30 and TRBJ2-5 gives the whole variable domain SQTIHQWPATLVQPVGSPLSLECTVEGTSNPNLYWYRQAAGRGLQLLFYSVGIGQISSEVPQNLSASRPQDRQFILSSKKLLLSDSGFYLCAWRAGTSGPGETQYFGPGTRLLVL.

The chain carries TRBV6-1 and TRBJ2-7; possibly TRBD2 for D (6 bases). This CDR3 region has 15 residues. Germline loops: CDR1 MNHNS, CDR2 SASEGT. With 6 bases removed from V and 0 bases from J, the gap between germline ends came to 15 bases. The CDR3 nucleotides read TGTGCCAGCAGCCCCATCGGAGGGAACTCCTACGAGCAGTACTTC. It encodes CASSPIGGNSYEQYF.

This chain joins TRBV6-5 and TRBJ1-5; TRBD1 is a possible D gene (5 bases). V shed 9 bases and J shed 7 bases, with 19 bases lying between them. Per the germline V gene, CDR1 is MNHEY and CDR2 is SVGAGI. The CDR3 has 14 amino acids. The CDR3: CARTEIGPDQPQHF. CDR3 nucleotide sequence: TGTGCCAGGACAGAGATCGGCCCTGACCAGCCCCAGCATTTT.

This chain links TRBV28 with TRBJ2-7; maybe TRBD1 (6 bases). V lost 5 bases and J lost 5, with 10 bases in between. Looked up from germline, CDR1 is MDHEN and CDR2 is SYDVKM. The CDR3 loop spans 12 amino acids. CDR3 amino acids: CASSQGIHEQYF. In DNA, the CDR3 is TGTGCCAGCAGTCAGGGGATCCACGAGCAGTACTTC. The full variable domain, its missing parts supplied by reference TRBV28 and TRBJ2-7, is DVKVTQSSRYLVKRTGEKVFLECVQDMDHENMFWYRQDPGLGLRLIYFSYDVKMKEKGDIPEGYSVSREKKERFSLILESASTNQTSMYLCASSQGIHEQYFGPGTRLTVT.

Here the CDR3 DNA reads TGCAGCGCAACCGGGACTAGCGGGAGCGCAGATACGCAGTATTTT. It specifies CSATGTSGSADTQYF. The rearrangement uses TRBV29-1 and TRBJ2-3, with TRBD2 matching over 14 bases. The ends lost 7 bases at V and 4 bases at J; junction bases unmatched: 7. This CDR3 has 15 amino acids. Germline lookup yields CDR1 SQVTM and CDR2 ANQGSEA.

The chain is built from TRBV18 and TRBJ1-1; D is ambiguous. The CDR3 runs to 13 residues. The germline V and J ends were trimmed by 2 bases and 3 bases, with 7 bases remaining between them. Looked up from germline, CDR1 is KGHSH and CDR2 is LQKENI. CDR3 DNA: TGTGCCAGCTCACCATTGAGGGACACTGAAGCTTTCTTT. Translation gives CASSPLRDTEAFF.

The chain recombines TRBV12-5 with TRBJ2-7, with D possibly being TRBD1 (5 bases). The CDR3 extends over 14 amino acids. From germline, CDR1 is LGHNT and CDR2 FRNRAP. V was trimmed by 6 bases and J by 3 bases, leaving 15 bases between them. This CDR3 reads CASGPESRVYEQYF. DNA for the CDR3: TGTGCTAGTGGCCCCGAGAGCAGGGTCTACGAGCAGTACTTC.

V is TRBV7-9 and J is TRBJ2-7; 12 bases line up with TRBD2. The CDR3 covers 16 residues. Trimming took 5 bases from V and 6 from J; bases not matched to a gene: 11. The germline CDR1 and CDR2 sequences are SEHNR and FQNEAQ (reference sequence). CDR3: CASSRGLAGGPFEQYF. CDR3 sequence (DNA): TGTGCCAGCAGCCGAGGGCTAGCGGGAGGGCCTTTCGAGCAGTACTTC.

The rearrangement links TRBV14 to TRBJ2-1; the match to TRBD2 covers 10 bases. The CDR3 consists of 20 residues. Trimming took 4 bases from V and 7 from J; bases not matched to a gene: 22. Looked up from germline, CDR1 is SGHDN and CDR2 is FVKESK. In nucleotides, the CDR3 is TGTGCCAGCAGCCCCCACCTTAGATGGAGCGGGAGGGCCATTGTGAATGAGCAGTTCTTC. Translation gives CASSPHLRWSGRAIVNEQFF.

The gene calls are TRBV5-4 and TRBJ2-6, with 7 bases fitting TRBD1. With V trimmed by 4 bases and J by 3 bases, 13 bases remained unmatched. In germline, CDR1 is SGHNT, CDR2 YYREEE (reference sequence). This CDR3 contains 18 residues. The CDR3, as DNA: TGTGCCAGCAGCCCACAAAGGGGCACAGGGGTTGGGGCCAACGTCCTGACTTTC. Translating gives CASSPQRGTGVGANVLTF.

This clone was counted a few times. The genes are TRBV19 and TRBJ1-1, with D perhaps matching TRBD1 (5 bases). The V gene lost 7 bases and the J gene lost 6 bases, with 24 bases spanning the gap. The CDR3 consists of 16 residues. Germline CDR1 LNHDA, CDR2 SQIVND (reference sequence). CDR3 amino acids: CASTLRQGGGIPEAFF. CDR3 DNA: TGTGCCAGTACCCTCCGGCAGGGCGGGGGTATTCCTGAAGCTTTCTTT.

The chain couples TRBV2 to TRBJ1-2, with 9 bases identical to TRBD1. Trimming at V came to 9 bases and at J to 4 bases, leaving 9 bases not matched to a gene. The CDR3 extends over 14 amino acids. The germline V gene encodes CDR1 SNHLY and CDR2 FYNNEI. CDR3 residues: CARRGQGPAYGYTF. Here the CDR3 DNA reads TGTGCCAGGAGGGGACAGGGCCCTGCCTATGGCTACACCTTC.

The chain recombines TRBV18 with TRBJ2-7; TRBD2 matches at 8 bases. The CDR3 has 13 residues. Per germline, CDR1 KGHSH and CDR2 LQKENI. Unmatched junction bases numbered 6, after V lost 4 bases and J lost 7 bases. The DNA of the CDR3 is TGTGCCAGCTCACGTCCAGCGGGAGCTGAGCAGTACTTC. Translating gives CASSRPAGAEQYF.

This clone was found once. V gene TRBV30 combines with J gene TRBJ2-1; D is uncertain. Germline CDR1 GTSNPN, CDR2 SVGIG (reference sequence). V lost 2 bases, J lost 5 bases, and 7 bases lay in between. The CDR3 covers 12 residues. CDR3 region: CAWSTSHNEQFF. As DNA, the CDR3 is TGTGCCTGGAGTACTTCTCACAATGAGCAGTTCTTC.

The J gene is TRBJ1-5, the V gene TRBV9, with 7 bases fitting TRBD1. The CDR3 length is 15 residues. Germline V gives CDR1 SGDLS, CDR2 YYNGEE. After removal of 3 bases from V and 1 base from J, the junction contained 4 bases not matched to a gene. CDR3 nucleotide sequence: TGTGCCAGCAGCGCAGGGACAGCGAGCAATCAGCCCCAGCATTTT. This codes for CASSAGTASNQPQHF.

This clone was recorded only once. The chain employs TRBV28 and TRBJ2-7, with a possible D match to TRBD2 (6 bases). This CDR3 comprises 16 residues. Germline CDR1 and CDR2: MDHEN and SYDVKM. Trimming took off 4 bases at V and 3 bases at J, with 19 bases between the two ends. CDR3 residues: CASSSPSDGGVYEQYF. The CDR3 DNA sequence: TGTGCCAGCAGTTCCCCCTCCGACGGGGGAGTCTACGAGCAGTACTTC.

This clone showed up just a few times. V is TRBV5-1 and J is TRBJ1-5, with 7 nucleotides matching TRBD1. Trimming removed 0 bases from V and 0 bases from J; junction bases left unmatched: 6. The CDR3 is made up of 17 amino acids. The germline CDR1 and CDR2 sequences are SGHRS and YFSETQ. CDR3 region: CASSLGTGPYSNQPQHF. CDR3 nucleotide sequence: TGCGCCAGCAGCTTGGGGACAGGTCCTTATAGCAATCAGCCCCAGCATTTT.

The CDR3 protein is CASSPLGREAPQETQYF. The DNA for the CDR3 is TGTGCCAGCAGCCCACTGGGTAGGGAGGCGCCCCAAGAGACCCAGTACTTC. This chain joins TRBV7-9 and TRBJ2-5; a weak D match, TRBD2 (6 bases). CDR1 and CDR2 (germline): SEHNR, FQNEAQ (reference sequence). V gave up 5 bases and J gave up 1 base, with 20 bases separating them. This CDR3 has 17 amino acids.

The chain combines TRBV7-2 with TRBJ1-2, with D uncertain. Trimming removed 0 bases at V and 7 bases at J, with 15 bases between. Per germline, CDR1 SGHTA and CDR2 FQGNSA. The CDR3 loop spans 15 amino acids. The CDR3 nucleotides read TGTGCCAGCAGCTTAGCGGAGCGGACCTGGGGTGGCTACACCTTC. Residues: CASSLAERTWGGYTF.

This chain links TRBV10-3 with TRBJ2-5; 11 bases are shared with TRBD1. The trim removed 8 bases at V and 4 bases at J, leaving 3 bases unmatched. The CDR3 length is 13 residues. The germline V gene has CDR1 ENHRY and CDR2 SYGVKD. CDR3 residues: CAIGGQGGETQYF. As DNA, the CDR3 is TGTGCCATCGGGGGACAGGGGGGAGAGACCCAGTACTTC.